What follows describes a single T cell receptor (beta chain). Its antigen is not identified. This specimen comes from a study of PD-1 blockade in classical Hodgkin lymphoma. Study findings and constraints: The drivers behind the repertoire differences, possibly disease activity or prior therapy, remain undefined. In CD4+ cells, TCR diversity went up significantly by C4D1, but in CD8+ cells it did not. Before treatment, complete responders showed about the same diversity as newly diagnosed patients.

Some clones are missing from TCRdb's copy, which holds only in-frame ones; the method was immunoSEQ multiplex PCR. The sample contains around 60,000 clones, roughly 89% of which appear only once. Time point in this sample: cycle 4 day 1 (C4D1), after 6 weeks of nivolumab. Patients all relapsed after autologous stem cell transplantation, and there was variation in brentuximab vedotin exposure. Responses achieved at best were complete response, partial response or progressive disease. CDR3 length: 15 residues. Trimming left V 0 bases short and J 9 bases short, with 16 bases between. Germline values: CDR1 SGDLS, CDR2 YYNGEE.

The TCR comes from a human donor with classical Hodgkin lymphoma. The sequences come from peripheral blood mononuclear cells (PBMCs), collected before the fourth cycle of nivolumab. The gene calls are TRBV9 and TRBJ2-1; D possibly corresponds to TRBD2 (5 bases). The CDR3 nucleotides are TGTGCCAGCAGCGTAGCCCCTGGGAGCATCAGTGAGCAGTTCTTC. Protein product: CASSVAPGSISEQFF.